This T cell receptor beta chain emerged from a study of blood T cell repertoires in COVID-19. As for the study in general: Acute and convalescent COVID-19 samples came from the United States, Italy and Spain. Sources were T cells, B-cell-depleted T cells, or PBMCs; the material itself was cDNA or gDNA.

A few counts support this clone. The CDR3 runs to 14 residues. Germline loops: CDR1 KGHDR, CDR2 SFDVKD. The V gene lost 3 bases and the J gene lost 8 bases, with 15 bases spanning the gap. Original processing methods: Amplified reference gene primers provided the basis for estimating nucleated cell counts. Using immunoSEQ multiplex PCR, the repertoire was profiled, and TCRdb retains in-frame clones only, with some absent. That table furnishes V, J and clone size, whereas the DNA furnished D and trimming. The sample contains 50,000 to 75,000 clones, 60% to 85% of which appear only once. The source of this sequence is an elderly woman with acute or convalescent COVID-19. The sample taken for sequencing was peripheral blood. The chain uses TRBV24-1 and TRBJ1-2, with D uncertain. The CDR3 bases are TGTGCCACCAGTGATCCTGGACTCCTAGGGGGCTACACCTTC. It translates to CATSDPGLLGGYTF.